This is a list of T cell receptor beta chains from one sample in a study of T cell responses to AZD1222 COVID-19 vaccine. Sequencing was performed with immunoSEQ multiplex PCR; in TCRdb, only in-frame clones are kept and a portion is missing. This sample has about 83,000 clones; roughly 86% occur once, and the top ten carry 8.7%. The material was peripheral blood, obtained on day 0 of AZD1222 vaccination. The receptors here all came from an adult in good health. CDR3s include the opening cysteine and the closing phenylalanine or tryptophan. A D gene is named only where the DNA matches it firmly. Rows give clone size only sometimes, using once, few, many, or a class for an expanded clone.

clone_size	d_call	v_call	cdr3_aa
.	TRBD1	TRBV14	CASSPWTGRAPLHF
.	.	TRBV21-1	CASSANIATIRTEAFF
.	.	TRBV5-1	CASSPEGSDSPLHF
.	TRBD2	TRBV5-4	CASSFGGGSEYNEQFF
.	.	TRBV7-3	CASSSAGEFGNTIYF
.	TRBD2	TRBV4-1	CASSQDPGLAGAKQYF
.	.	TRBV20-1	CSARVFDEQYF
.	.	TRBV14	CASSQAEGPAYSGANVLTF
.	TRBD2	TRBV29-1	CSAVGLADSYEQYF
.	.	TRBV9	CASSSRAGPHGYTF
.	.	TRBV28	CASKEISSGNTIYF
.	.	TRBV15	CATSRATPYEQYF
.	.	TRBV28	CASNQSWDEQYF
.	TRBD1	TRBV15	CATSTGQGSHEQYF
.	.	TRBV5-1	CATSRAGVTSTDTQYF
.	.	TRBV4-2	CASSQTQDGLTYEQYF
.	.	TRBV27	CASRDTLGDYGYTF
.	.	TRBV11-2	CASSQKEGPPSGANVLTF
.	TRBD1	TRBV4-2	CASSYPLSDRANTEAFF
.	TRBD1	TRBV6-5	CASRQDRFQETQYF
.	.	TRBV5-1	CASSLGGPPETQYF
.	.	TRBV27	CASSPVGNQPQHF
.	TRBD1	TRBV28	CASSRTQGTSEKLFF
.	TRBD1	TRBV29-1	CSAQGDSNQPQHF
.	.	TRBV7-7	CAISRSLTNTGELFF
.	TRBD1	TRBV7-6	CASSLWTGGIGGELFF
.	.	TRBV5-1	CASSPEGVNGYTF
.	.	TRBV15	CATSRVASGNEQFF
.	.	TRBV7-2	CASSQGTTVGLEQFF
few	.	TRBV5-5	CASSLGANTEAFF
.	TRBD1	TRBV4-1	CASSQEGTGGPFNYGYTF
.	.	TRBV19	CASSLYNSPLHF
.	.	TRBV7-9	CASSLVSQPDTIYF
.	.	TRBV9	CASSPRGAVGELFF
.	.	TRBV4-3	CASSQDRDYEQYF
.	TRBD1	TRBV10-3	CAISGTGGSGNTIYF
once	.	TRBV5-1	CASSLSRVNTEAFF